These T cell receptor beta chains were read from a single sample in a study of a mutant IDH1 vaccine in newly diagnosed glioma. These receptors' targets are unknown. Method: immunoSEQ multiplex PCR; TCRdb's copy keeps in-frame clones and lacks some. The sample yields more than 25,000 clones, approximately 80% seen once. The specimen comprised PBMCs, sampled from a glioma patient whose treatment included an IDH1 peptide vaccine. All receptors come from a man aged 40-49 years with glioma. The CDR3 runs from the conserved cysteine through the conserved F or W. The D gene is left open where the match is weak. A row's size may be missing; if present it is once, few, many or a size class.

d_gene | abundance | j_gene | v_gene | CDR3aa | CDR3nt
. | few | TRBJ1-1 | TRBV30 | CAWSSQGEAFF | TGTGCCTGGAGTAGTCAGGGAGAAGCTTTCTTT
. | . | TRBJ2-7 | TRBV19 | CASSWGNHEQYF | TGTGCCAGTAGTTGGGGGAACCACGAGCAGTACTTC
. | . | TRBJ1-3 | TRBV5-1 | CASSLEGSSGNTIYF | TGCGCCAGCAGCTTGGAAGGCAGCTCTGGAAACACCATATATTTT
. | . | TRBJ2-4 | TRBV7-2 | CASSFGNGFDKNIQYF | .
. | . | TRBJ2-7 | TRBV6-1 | CASSEGLANLYEQYF | TGTGCCAGCAGTGAGGGGCTAGCGAACCTCTACGAGCAGTACTTC
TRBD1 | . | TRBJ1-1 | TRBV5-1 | CASSEGTGGEAFF | TGCGCCAGCAGCGAGGGGACAGGCGGTGAAGCTTTCTTT
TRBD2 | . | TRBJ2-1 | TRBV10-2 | CASSKLAGGSVNEQFF | TGCGCCAGCAGTAAACTAGCGGGAGGTTCGGTAAATGAGCAGTTCTTC
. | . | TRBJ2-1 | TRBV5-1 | CASSLGRLSSYNEQFF | TGCGCCAGCAGCTTGGGTAGGCTAAGCTCCTACAATGAGCAGTTCTTC
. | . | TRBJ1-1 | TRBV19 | CASSIDSGRRSKAPTFF | TGTGCCAGTAGTATAGACTCGGGGAGGCGGTCAAAGGCTCCCACTTTCTTT
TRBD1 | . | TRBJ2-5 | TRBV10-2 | CASRGGQGIPLYHQETQYF | TGCGCCAGCAGAGGAGGACAGGGGATCCCCCTCTATCATCAAGAGACCCAGTACTTC
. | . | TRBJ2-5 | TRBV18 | CASSNHRGQETQYF | TGTGCCAGCTCTAACCACCGTGGACAAGAGACCCAGTACTTC
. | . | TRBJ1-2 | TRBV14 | CASSQDPGPAYGYTF | TGTGCCAGCAGCCAAGATCCGGGCCCAGCCTATGGCTACACCTTC
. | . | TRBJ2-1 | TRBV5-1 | CASSLAWDEQFF | TGCGCCAGCAGCTTGGCCTGGGATGAGCAGTTCTTC
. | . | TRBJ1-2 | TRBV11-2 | CASSSSWRGNYGYTF | TGTGCCAGCAGCTCATCCTGGCGGGGTAACTATGGCTACACCTTC
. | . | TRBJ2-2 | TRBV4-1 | CASSLFSGTGELFF | TGCGCCAGCAGCCTCTTTTCGGGCACCGGGGAGCTGTTTTTT
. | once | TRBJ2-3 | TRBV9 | CASSSTDTQYF | TGTGCCAGCAGTAGCACAGATACGCAGTATTTT
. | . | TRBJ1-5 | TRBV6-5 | CASAGGRKQPQHF | TGTGCCAGCGCCGGGGGAAGAAAGCAGCCCCAGCATTTT
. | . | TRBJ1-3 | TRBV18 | CASSPLSGRTGSGNTIYF | TGTGCCAGCTCACCACTATCGGGAAGAACAGGGTCCGGAAACACCATATATTTT
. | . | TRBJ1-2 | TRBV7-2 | CASTRGPSGEDGYTF | TGTGCCAGCACCCGAGGACCCTCCGGGGAAGATGGCTACACCTTC
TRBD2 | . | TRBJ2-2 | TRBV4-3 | CASSHSGTSFTGELFF | TGCGCCAGCAGCCATTCCGGGACTAGCTTCACCGGGGAGCTGTTTTTT
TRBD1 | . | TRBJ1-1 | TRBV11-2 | CASRFDRDPRGTEAFF | TGTGCCAGCAGATTTGACAGGGACCCTCGAGGCACTGAAGCTTTCTTT
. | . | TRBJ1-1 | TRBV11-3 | CASSLGRANTEAFF | TGTGCCAGCAGCTTGGGCAGGGCGAACACTGAAGCTTTCTTT
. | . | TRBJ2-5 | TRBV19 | CASSNWQGEETQYF | TGTGCCAGTAGTAATTGGCAGGGAGAAGAGACCCAGTACTTC
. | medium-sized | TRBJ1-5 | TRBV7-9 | CASSQGGSTALDSNQPQHF | TGTGCCAGCAGTCAGGGCGGTTCGACCGCCCTAGATAGCAATCAGCCCCAGCATTTT
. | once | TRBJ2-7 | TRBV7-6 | CASSLGDKLYF | TGTGCCAGCAGCTTAGGGGACAAACTGTACTTC
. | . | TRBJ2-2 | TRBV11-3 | CASSFGDFGNTGELFF | TGTGCCAGCAGCTTTGGTGATTTCGGTAACACCGGGGAGCTGTTTTTT
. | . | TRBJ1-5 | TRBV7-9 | CASSLGGSGNQPQHF | TGTGCCAGCAGCTTAGGGGGTTCAGGCAATCAGCCCCAGCATTTT
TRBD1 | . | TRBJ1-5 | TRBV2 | CASSRGEGAQIQPQHF | TGTGCCAGCAGTAGAGGGGAGGGGGCTCAGATTCAGCCCCAGCATTTT
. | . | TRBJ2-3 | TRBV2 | CASSDGPAGTDTQYF | TGTGCCAGCAGTGATGGTCCAGCGGGTACAGATACGCAGTATTTT
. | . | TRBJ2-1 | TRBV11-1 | CASSLAGRYNEQFF | TGTGCCAGCAGCTTAGCAGGGCGGTACAATGAGCAGTTCTTC
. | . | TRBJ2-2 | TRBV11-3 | CASSAGYTGELFF | TGTGCCAGCAGCGCGGGATACACCGGGGAGCTGTTTTTT
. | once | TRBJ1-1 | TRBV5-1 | CASRVGDTEAFF | TGCGCCAGCAGGGTCGGGGACACTGAAGCTTTCTTT
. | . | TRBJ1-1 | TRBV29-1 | CSVISPLKGTEAFF | TGCAGCGTTATCAGTCCCTTAAAAGGGACTGAAGCTTTCTTT
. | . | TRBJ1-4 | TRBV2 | CASSEGQFNEKLFF | TGTGCCAGCAGTGAAGGGCAGTTTAATGAAAAACTGTTTTTT
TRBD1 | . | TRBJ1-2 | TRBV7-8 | CASSFRTGNGLGYTF | TGTGCCAGCAGCTTTCGGACAGGGAACGGTCTCGGCTACACCTTC
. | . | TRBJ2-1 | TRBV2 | CASSKTRGGNEQFF | TGTGCCAGCAGTAAGACTAGAGGGGGCAATGAGCAGTTCTTC
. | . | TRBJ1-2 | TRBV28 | CASRITTAVLGYGYTF | TGTGCCAGCAGAATTACTACAGCAGTGCTAGGGTATGGCTACACCTTC
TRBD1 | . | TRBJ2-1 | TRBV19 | CASRTGTGVNEQFF | TGTGCCAGTAGAACCGGGACAGGGGTCAATGAGCAGTTCTTC
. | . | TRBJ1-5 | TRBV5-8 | CASSITRGSNQPQHF | TGTGCCAGCAGCATTACCCGGGGCAGCAATCAGCCCCAGCATTTT
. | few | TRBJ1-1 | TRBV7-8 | CATGRERGTEAFF | TGTGCCACGGGCCGGGAAAGGGGTACTGAAGCTTTCTTT
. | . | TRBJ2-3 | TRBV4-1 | CASSQMQWSADTQYF | TGCGCCAGCAGCCAAATGCAGTGGTCGGCAGATACGCAGTATTTT
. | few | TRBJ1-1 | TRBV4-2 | CASSHRGGEAFF | TGTGCCAGCAGCCATCGGGGGGGCGAAGCTTTCTTT
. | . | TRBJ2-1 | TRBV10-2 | CASTNVPNYEQFF | TGCGCCAGCACGAATGTGCCCAATTATGAGCAGTTCTTC
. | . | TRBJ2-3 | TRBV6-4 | CASSEAGGTDTQYF | TGTGCCAGCAGTGAGGCAGGGGGCACAGATACGCAGTATTTT
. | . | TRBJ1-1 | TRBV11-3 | CASSAGGPGAMNTEAFF | TGTGCCAGCAGCGCCGGAGGGCCGGGGGCCATGAACACTGAAGCTTTCTTT
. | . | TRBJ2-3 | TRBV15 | CATSRSTSTDTQYF | TGTGCCACCAGCCGCAGTACTAGCACAGATACGCAGTATTTT
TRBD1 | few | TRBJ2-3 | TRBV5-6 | CASSLGARDSVRDTQYF | TGTGCCAGCAGCTTGGGGGCCCGGGACAGCGTTAGAGATACGCAGTATTTT
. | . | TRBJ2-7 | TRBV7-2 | CASSYPDGSYEQYF | TGTGCCAGCAGCTACCCGGACGGATCCTACGAGCAGTACTTC
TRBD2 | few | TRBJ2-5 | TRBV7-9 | CASSPGSGTSGTETQYF | TGTGCCAGCAGCCCTGGCTCCGGGACTAGCGGGACGGAGACCCAGTACTTC
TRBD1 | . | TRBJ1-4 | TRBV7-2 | CASSQTGRPEKLFF | TGTGCCAGCAGCCAGACAGGGCGCCCTGAAAAACTGTTTTTT